These 6 T cell receptor beta chains came from one sample sequenced in a study of T cell repertoires in cytomegalovirus infection. TCRdb processed the reads anew with MiXCR; each CDR3 protein has one entry. The table has 150,000 to 200,000 distinct CDR3 sequences, roughly 19% seen once. Sequencing was carried out using PBMCs. These receptors all stem from a human donor in good health (CMV status not recorded). Some clones in this sample may be carry-over from other donors' samples.

This clonotype turned up a few times. CDR3 sequence: CASSLALAGASSYNEQFF. CDR3 in DNA: TGTGCCAGCAGTTTAGCACTAGCGGGAGCCAGCTCCTACAATGAGCAGTTCTTC. This chain connects TRBV12-3 or TRBV12-4 to TRBJ2-1, with 11 bases that match TRBD2. V was clipped by 0 bases and J by 0 bases; unmatched bases: 4. CDR3 length: 18 amino acids.

This clonotype was counted at least ten times. The V call is TRBV12-3 or TRBV12-4, the J call TRBJ1-2, with TRBD1 identical over 8 bases. CDR3 length: 12 residues. V lost 8 bases and J lost 5; bases outside the gene matches: 4. The CDR3 region has the DNA TGTGCCAGCTCTACAGGGGGATATGGCTACACCTTC. As protein: CASSTGGYGYTF.

This clonotype was seen at least ten times. J is TRBJ2-1 and V is TRBV7-2; TRBD2 agrees at 9 bases. The CDR3 totals 17 residues. V lost 0 bases and J lost 4; bases outside the gene matches: 7. Germline V gene sequence: CDR1 SGHTA, CDR2 FQGNSA. DNA for the CDR3: TGTGCCAGCAGCTTAGCACCAGCGGGGGGCCCGTACAATGAGCAGTTCTTC. It translates to CASSLAPAGGPYNEQFF.

This clonotype was seen repeatedly, ten times or more. J is TRBJ1-2 and V is TRBV7-9; no reliable D call. The V gene's germline CDR1 is SEHNR and CDR2 FQNEAQ (reference sequence). Trimming took off 1 base at V and 2 bases at J, with 8 bases between the two ends. CDR3 length: 14 amino acids. In nucleotides, the CDR3 is TGTGCCAGCAGCTTAGAGGAATTAAACTATGGCTACACCTTC. Protein: CASSLEELNYGYTF.

The chain employs TRBV20-1 and TRBJ2-1; 12 bases fit TRBD2. The trim removed 3 bases at V and 8 bases at J, leaving 8 bases unmatched. The CDR3 contains 15 residues. Germline values: CDR1 DFQATT, CDR2 SNEGSKA (reference sequence). The CDR3 nucleotides are TGCAGTGCTAGTCGGGCTAGCGGGAGGGGTGATGAGCAGTTCTTC. Its translation: CSASRASGRGDEQFF.

This chain links TRBV11-2 with TRBJ2-7, with D perhaps matching TRBD2 (6 bases). The CDR3 length is 14 residues. Germline CDR1 reads SGHAT; CDR2 reads FQNNGV. V shed 5 bases and J shed 7 bases, with 18 bases lying between them. The CDR3 spells CASSQGLRRGEQYF. CDR3 nucleotides: TGTGCCAGCAGCCAGGGACTTAGACGGGGAGAGCAGTACTTC.